A selection of T cell receptor beta chains follows, all from one sample in a study of cytomegalovirus exposure and HLA in healthy donors. Some clones are missing from TCRdb's copy, which holds only in-frame ones; the method was immunoSEQ multiplex PCR. The sample holds over 150,000 clones; 75% are singletons and the top ten take around 1.5%. The sequencing sample was made of PBMCs. These receptors were obtained from a man aged 18 to 30 in good health and CMV-seronegative. CDR3s leave out the opening cysteine and the closing phenylalanine or tryptophan.

v_gene | CDR3aa
TRBV7-6 | ASSLWRDEQF
TRBV18 | ASSPQVKSGESPLH
TRBV27 | ASSFTRQATEAF
TRBV13 | ASSLGRGSLETQY
TRBV13 | ASSSLAVSTDTQY
TRBV30 | AWSVKGLASYNEQF
TRBV6-1 | ASSVSGGVGDTQY
TRBV28 | ASSWGQLTEAF
TRBV28 | ASSPTGGWGEAF
TRBV6-5 | ASRRTVLGTDTQY
TRBV7-2 | ATGRAVYEQY
TRBV28 | ASSPESGSGINEQY
TRBV7-9 | ASSFPSYEQY
TRBV19 | ASSALLVLYNEQF
TRBV2 | ASSPDPGVEQF
TRBV7-6 | ASSLGNPQWAGELF
TRBV19 | ASSARPGQGSEQY
TRBV29-1 | SVTGGGGYT
TRBV9 | ASSPGQPGNEKLF
TRBV11-2 | ASSGTTGPAYEQY
TRBV11-2 | ASSLSGPAPGGEQF
TRBV14 | ASSPRLAQGTDTQY
TRBV7-9 | ASSFFVQETQY
TRBV5-6 | ASSLTQGSPYEQY
TRBV28 | ASSSSLAGTYEQY
TRBV18 | ASSPGTDLYGYT
TRBV5-1 | ASGGNEQF
TRBV7-9 | ASSLQTSAQETQY
TRBV9 | ASSVEESGRSYNEQF
TRBV4-3 | ASSQGQLNTEAF